This T cell receptor (beta chain) is from a study of type 1 regulatory T cells. General study findings and limits: Type 1 regulatory T cells had a more restricted TCR repertoire than non-type 1 regulatory T cells.

From the reads, TCRdb called clonotypes with MiXCR, one entry per CDR3 protein. In the table there are about 62,000 distinct CDR3 sequences, approximately 60% of which are singletons. About this clonotype: Its antigen remains unidentified.

This CDR3 spans 13 amino acids. Germline values: CDR1 MDHEN, CDR2 SYDVKM. V gave up 6 bases and J gave up 5 bases, with 10 bases separating them. Sample: cultured non-Tr1 T cells, either the whole culture or a sorted T cell fraction (not recorded which). The receptor's source is a human donor in good health. This chain connects TRBV28 to TRBJ1-4; maybe TRBD1 (5 bases). The CDR3 reads CASSYGTNEKLFF. In nucleotides, the CDR3 is TGTGCCAGCAGCTATGGGACCAATGAAAAACTGTTTTTT. The variable domain in full, with the rest retrieved from reference TRBV28 and TRBJ1-4, is DVKVTQSSRYLVKRTGEKVFLECVQDMDHENMFWYRQDPGLGLRLIYFSYDVKMKEKGDIPEGYSVSREKKERFSLILESASTNQTSMYLCASSYGTNEKLFFGSGTQLSVL.